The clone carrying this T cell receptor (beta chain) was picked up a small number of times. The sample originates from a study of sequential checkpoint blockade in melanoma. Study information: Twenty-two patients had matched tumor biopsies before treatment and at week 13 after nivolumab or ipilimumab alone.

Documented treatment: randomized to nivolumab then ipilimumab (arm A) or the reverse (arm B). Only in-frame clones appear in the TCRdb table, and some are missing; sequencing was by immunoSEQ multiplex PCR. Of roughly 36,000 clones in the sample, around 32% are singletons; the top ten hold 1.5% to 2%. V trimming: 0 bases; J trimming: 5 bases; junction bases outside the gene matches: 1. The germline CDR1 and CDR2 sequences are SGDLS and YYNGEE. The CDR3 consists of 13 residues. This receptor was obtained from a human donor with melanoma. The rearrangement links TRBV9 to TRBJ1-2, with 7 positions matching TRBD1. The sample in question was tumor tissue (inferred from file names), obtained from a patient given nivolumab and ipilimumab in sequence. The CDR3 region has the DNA TGTGCCAGCAGCGTAGCAGGGGGTTATGGCTACACCTTC. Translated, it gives CASSVAGGYGYTF. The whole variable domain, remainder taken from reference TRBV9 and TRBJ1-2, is DSGVTQTPKHLITATGQRVTLRCSPRSGDLSVYWYQQSLDQGLQFLIQYYNGEERAKGNILERFSAQQFPDLHSELNLSSLELGDSALYFCASSVAGGYGYTFGSGTRLTVV.